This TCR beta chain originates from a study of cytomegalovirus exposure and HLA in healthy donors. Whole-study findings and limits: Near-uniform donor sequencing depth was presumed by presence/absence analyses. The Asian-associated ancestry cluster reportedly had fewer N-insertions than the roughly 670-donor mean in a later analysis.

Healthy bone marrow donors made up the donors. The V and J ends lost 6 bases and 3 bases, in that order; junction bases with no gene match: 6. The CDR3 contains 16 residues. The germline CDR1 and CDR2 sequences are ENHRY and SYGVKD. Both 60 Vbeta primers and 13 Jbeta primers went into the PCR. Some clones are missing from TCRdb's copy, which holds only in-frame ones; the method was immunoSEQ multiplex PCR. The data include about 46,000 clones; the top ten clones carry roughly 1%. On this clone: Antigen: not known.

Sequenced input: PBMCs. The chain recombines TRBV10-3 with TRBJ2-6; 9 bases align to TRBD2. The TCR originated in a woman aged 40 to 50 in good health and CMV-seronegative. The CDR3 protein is CAIRGTSSGGANVLTF. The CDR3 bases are TGTGCCATCAGGGGGACTAGCTCCGGTGGGGCCAACGTCCTGACTTTC.